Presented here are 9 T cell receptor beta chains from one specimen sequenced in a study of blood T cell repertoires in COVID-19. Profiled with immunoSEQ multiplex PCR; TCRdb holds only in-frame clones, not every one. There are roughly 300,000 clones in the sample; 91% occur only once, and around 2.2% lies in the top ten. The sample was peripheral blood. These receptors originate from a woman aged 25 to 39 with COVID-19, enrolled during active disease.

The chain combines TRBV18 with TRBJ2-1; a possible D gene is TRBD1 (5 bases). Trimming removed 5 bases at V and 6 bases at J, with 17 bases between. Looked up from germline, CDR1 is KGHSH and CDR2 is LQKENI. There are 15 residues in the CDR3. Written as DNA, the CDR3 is TGTGCCAGCTCAGCGATTGACCGGACATTCAATGAGCAGTTCTTC. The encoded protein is CASSAIDRTFNEQFF.

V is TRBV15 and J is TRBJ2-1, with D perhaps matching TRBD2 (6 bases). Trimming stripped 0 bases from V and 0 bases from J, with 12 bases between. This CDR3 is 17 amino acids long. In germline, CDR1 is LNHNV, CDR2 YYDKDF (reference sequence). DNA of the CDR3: TGTGCCACCAGCAGAGAAGGAGCGGGCGGCTCCTACAATGAGCAGTTCTTC. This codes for CATSREGAGGSYNEQFF.

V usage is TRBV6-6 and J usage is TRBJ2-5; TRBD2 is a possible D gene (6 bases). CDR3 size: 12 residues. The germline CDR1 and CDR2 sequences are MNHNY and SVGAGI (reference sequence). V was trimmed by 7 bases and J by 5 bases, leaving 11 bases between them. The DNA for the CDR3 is TGTGCCAGCACCGACCGGGGGGAGACCCAGTACTTC. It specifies CASTDRGETQYF.

The CDR3 sequence: CASRLGGHEQFF. The CDR3 DNA reads TGTGCCAGCAGGCTGGGGGGGCATGAGCAGTTCTTC. The chain employs TRBV12-3 or TRBV12-4 and TRBJ2-1; possible D gene TRBD2, 7 bases. This CDR3 contains 12 residues. Trimming left V 6 bases short and J 8 bases short, with 11 bases between.

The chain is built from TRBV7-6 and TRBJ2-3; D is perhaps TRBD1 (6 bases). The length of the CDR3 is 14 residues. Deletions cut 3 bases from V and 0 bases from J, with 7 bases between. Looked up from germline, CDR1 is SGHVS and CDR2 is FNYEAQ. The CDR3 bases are TGTGCCAGCAGCTTGGGACATAGCACAGATACGCAGTATTTT. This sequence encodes CASSLGHSTDTQYF. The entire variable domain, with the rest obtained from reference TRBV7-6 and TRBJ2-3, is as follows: GAGVSQSPRYKVTKRGQDVALRCDPISGHVSLYWYRQALGQGPEFLTYFNYEAQQDKSGLPNDRFSAERPEGSISTLTIQRTEQRDSAMYRCASSLGHSTDTQYFGPGTRLTVL.

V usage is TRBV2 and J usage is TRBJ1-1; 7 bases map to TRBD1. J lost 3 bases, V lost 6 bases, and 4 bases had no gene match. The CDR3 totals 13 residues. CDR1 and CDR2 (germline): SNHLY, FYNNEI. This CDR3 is CASSGQAYTEAFF. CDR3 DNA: TGTGCCAGCAGCGGACAGGCCTACACTGAAGCTTTCTTT.

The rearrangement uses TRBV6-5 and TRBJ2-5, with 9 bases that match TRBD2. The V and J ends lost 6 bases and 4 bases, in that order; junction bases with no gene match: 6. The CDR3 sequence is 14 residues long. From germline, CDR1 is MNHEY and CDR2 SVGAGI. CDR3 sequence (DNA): TGTGCCAGCAGGATAGCGGGAGTAGGAGAGACCCAGTACTTC. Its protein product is CASRIAGVGETQYF.

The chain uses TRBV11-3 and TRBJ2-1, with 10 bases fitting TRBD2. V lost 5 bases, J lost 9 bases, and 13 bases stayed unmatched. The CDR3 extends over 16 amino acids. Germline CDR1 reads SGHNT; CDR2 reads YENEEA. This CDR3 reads CASSPPGLAGVGEQFF. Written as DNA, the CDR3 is TGTGCCAGCAGCCCCCCGGGGCTAGCGGGAGTGGGTGAGCAGTTCTTC.

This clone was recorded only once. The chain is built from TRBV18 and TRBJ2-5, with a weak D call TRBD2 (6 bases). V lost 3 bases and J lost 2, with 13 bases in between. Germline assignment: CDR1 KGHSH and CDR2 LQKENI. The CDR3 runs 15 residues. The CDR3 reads CASSPVASAQETQYF. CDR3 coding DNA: TGTGCCAGCTCACCGGTGGCTAGCGCACAAGAGACCCAGTACTTC.